The source of this T cell receptor beta chain is a study of blood T cells in healthy people across ages. A second PCR, run for roughly 7 to 11 cycles, used a sample-barcoded 5' primer plus a J-beta primer mix. Each sample yielded at least 3 million CDR3-containing paired-end reads. TCRdb ran MiXCR on the 5' RACE reads and lists one entry per CDR3 protein. Among about 1.1 million distinct CDR3 sequences, around two fifths were seen once, and the ten largest hold around 13%. There are 14 residues in the CDR3. The trim removed 2 bases at V and 4 bases at J, leaving 4 bases unmatched. Germline V gene sequence: CDR1 MNHEY, CDR2 SVGEGT.

The sequencing input was blood. This TCR was recovered from a man aged 18 to 30 in good health. The genes are TRBV6-2 or TRBV6-3 and TRBJ1-2, with 7 positions matching TRBD1. In nucleotides, the CDR3 is TGTGCCAGCAGTTACGCGGGACAGACCTATGGCTACACCTTC. This sequence encodes CASSYAGQTYGYTF.